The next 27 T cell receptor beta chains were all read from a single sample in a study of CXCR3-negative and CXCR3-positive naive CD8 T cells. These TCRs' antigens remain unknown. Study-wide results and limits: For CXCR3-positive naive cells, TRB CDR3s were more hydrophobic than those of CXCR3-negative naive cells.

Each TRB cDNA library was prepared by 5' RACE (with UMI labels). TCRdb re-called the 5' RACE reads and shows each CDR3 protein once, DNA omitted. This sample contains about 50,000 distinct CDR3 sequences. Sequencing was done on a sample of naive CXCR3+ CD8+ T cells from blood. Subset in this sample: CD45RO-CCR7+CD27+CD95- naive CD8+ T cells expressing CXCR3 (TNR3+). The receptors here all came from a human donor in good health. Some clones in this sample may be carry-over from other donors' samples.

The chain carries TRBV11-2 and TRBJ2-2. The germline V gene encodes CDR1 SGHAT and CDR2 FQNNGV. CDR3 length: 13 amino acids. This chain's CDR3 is CASSLHRTGELFF.

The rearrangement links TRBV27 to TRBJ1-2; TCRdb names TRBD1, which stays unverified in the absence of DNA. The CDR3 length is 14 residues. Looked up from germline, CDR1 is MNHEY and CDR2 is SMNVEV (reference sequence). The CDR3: CASSSPDSPGGYTF.

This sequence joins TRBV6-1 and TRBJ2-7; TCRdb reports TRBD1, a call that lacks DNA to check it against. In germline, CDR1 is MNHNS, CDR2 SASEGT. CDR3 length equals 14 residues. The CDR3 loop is CASSEETGFYEQYF.

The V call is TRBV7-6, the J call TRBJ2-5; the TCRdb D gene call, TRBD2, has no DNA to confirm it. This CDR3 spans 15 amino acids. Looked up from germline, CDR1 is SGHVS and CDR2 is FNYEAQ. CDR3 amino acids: CASSTRLAGLETQYF.

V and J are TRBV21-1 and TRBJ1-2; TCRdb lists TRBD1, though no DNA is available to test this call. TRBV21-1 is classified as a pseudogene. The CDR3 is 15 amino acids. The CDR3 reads CASSPTGVLNYGYTF.

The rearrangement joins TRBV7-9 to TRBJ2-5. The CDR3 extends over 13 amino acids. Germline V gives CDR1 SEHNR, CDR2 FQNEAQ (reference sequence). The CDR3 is CASSPSGRETQYF. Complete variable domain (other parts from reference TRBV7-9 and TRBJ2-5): DTGVSQNPRHKITKRGQNVTFRCDPISEHNRLYWYRQTLGQGPEFLTYFQNEAQLEKSRLLSDRFSAERPKGSFSTLEIQRTEQGDSAMYLCASSPSGRETQYFGPGTRLLVL.

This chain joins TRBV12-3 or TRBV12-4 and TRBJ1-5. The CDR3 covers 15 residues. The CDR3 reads CASSPDGLGNQPQHF.

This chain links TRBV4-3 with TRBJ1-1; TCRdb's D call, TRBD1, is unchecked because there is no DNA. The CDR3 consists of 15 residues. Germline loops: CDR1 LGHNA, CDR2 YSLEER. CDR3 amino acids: CASSQGTGVNTEAFF.

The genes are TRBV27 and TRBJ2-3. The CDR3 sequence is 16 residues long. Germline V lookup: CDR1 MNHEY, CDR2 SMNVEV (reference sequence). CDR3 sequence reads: CASSPTLYIVTDTQYF.

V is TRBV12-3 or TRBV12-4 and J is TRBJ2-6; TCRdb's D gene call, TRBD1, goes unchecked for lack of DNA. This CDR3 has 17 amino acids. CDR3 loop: CASSSLGGRSGANVLTF.

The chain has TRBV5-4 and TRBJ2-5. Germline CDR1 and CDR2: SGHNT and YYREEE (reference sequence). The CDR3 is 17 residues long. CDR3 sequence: CASSLFVGRRSQETQYF.

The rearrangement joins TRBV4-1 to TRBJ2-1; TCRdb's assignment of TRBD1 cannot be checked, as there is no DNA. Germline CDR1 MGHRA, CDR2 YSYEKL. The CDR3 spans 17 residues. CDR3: CASSPLGQVGPPNEQFF.

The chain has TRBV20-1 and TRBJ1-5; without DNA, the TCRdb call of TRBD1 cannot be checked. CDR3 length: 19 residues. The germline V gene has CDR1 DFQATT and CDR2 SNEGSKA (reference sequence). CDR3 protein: CSATPRGTGEWYFSQPQHF.

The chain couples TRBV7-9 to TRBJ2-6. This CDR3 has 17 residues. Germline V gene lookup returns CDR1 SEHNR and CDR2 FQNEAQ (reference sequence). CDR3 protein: CASSPSGARSGANVLTF.

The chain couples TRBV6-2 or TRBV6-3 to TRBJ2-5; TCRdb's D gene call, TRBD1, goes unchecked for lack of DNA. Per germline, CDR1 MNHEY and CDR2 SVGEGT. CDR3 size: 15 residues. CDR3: CASSYRDRDGETQYF.

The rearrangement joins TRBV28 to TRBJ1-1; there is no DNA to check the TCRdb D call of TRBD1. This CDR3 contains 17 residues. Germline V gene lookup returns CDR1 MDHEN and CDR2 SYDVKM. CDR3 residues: CASSAGTGPFTNTEAFF.

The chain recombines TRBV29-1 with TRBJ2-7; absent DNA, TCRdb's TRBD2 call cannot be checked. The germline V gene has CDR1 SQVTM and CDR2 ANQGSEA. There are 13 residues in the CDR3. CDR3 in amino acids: CSVETSGSYEQYF.

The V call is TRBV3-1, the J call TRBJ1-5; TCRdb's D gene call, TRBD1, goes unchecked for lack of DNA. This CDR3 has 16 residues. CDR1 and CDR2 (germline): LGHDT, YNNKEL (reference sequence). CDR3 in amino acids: CASSQNRDPTLSAQHF.

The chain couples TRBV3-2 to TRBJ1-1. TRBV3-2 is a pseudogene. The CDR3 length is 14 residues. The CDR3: CASSQEVLNTEAFF.

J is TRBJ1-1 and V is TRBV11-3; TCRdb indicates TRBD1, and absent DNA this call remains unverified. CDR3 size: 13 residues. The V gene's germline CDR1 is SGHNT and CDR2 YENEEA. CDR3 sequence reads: CASADSLNTEAFF. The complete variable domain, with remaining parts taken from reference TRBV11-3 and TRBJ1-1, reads EAGVVQSPRYKIIEKKQPVAFWCNPISGHNTLYWYLQNLGQGPELLIRYENEEAVDDSQLPKDRFSAERLKGVDSTLKIQPAELGDSAVYLCASADSLNTEAFFGQGTRLTVV.

The CDR3 here is CASSDGTSGYNEQFF. The rearrangement uses TRBV6-4 and TRBJ2-1; TCRdb outputs TRBD2, but without DNA this stays unchecked. Germline loops: CDR1 MRHNA, CDR2 SNTAGT. This CDR3 region has 15 residues.

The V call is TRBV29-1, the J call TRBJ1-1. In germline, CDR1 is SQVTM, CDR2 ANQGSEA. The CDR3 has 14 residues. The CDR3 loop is CSVKTGLPGTEAFF.

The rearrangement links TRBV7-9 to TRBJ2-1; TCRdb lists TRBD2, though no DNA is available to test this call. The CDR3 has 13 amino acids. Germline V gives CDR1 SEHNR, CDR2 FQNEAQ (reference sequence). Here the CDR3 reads CASSSPGGHEQFF.

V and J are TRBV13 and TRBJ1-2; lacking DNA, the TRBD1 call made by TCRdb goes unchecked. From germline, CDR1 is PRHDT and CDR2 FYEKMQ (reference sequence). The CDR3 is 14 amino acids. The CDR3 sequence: CASSLLGQNYGYTF.

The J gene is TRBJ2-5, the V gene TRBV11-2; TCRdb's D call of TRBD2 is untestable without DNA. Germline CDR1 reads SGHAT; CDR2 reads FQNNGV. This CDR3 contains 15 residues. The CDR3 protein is CASSLVRTNQETQYF.

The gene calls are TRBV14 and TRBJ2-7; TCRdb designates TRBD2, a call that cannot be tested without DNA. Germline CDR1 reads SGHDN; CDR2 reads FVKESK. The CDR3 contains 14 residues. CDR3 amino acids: CASSQDERGYEQYF. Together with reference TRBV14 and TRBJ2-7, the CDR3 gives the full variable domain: EAGVTQFPSHSVIEKGQTVTLRCDPISGHDNLYWYRRVMGKEIKFLLHFVKESKQDESGMPNNRFLAERTGGTYSTLKVQPAELEDSGVYFCASSQDERGYEQYFGPGTRLTVT.

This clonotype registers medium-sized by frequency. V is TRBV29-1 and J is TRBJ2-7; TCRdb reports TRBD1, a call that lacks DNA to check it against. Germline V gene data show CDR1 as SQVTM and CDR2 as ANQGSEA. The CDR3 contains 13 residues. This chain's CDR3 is CSVVGDHFYEQYF.